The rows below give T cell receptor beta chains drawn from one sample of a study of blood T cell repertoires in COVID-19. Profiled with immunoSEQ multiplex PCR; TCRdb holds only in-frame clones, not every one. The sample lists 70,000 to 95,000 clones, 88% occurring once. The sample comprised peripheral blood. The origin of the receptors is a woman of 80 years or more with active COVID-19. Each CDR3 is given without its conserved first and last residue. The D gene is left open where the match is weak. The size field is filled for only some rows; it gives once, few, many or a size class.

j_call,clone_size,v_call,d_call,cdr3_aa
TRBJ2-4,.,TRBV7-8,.,ASSRWTQEGRAKNIQY
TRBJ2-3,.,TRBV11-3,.,ASSLAGIVNTQY
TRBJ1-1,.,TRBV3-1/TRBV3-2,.,ASSQWATEAF
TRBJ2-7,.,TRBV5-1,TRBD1,ASTRDRGYEQY
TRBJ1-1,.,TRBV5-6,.,ASSLTGGLLNTEAF
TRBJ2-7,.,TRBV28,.,ASSKRQFLRSYEQY
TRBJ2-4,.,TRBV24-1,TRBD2,ATSDFGTSGKNIQY
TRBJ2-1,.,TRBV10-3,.,AISESLENEQF
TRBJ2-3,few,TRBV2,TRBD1,ASSPRDRGTDTQY
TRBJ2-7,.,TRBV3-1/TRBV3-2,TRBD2,ASSRASGFPYEQY
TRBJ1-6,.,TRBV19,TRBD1,ASSDRGTRNSPLH
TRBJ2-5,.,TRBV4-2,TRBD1,ASSQDRGWTQY
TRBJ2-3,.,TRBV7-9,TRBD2,ASSLVTSGTDTQY
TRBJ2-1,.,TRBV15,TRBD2,ATSSAGTSGRNEQF
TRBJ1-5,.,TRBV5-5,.,ASSLLAGGGQPQH
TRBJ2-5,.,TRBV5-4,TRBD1,ASNPSTGLETQY
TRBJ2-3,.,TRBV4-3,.,ASSQDAPEGTDTQY
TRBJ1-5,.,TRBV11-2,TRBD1,ASSPDRGNQPQH